This T cell receptor (beta chain) was found in a study of shared T cell receptors in the human thymus. A single count supports this clone. CDR1 and CDR2 from the germline V gene are LNHNV and YYDKDF (reference sequence). V shed 5 bases and J 6 bases; nucleotides not matched to a gene: 11. This CDR3 is built from 18 residues. Sequencing was performed with immunoSEQ multiplex PCR; in TCRdb, only in-frame clones are kept and a portion is missing. The sample shows roughly 700,000 clones, 88% of them seen only once. The sample was also reused in another study, on human thymus T cells. That work states: During corrective heart surgery, resections were taken, and the thymus tissue came from them. As related research reported, thymic repertoires overlapped highly among unrelated individuals.

Specimen: thymocytes. The sequence was obtained from a boy younger than two with a congenital heart defect. The V and J genes are TRBV15 and TRBJ2-2, with TRBD2 identical over 14 bases. The CDR3 here is CATSCDGLAGGGAGELFF. Here the CDR3 DNA reads TGTGCCACCAGCTGTGATGGACTAGCGGGAGGCGGGGCCGGGGAGCTGTTTTTT.